The clone carrying this TCR beta chain was detected ten times or more. What it binds is unknown. As for time point: newly diagnosed GD, antithyroid drugs for less than 3 months. Generation of the TCR library employed RNA extracted from PBMCs. This sample was included in a study of regulatory T cells in long-lasting Graves disease. General study points: Lower TCR diversity was seen in persistent Graves' patients than in newly diagnosed ones.

CDR3 regions were amplified by Arm-PCR using iRepertoire HTBI primers to build TCR beta libraries. As handled by the study authors: Samples collectively showed 62 TRBV and more than 12 TRBJ segments. TCRdb passed the multiplex PCR reads through MiXCR, listing each CDR3 protein once. The V and J calls and clone size come from TCRdb's table, not from the authors' own analysis. The top ten hold roughly 21% of the sample, which has some 350,000 distinct CDR3 sequences, about a sixth seen once. In addition, the sample was reused for a study of T cells in Graves' hyperthyroidism and ophthalmopathy. From that report: Most thyroid clonotypes that were expanded above 0.001 also turned up in blood. Patients with ophthalmopathy were separated from those with stable hyperthyroidism by a 13 V-J model.

The sample consisted of peripheral blood mononuclear cells (PBMCs), taken at new diagnosis, from a patient treated with antithyroid drugs. The sequence came from a woman between 18 and 29 years old with Graves disease.

The CDR3, as DNA: TGTGCCAGCAGCTTAGGTGGCGTGACAGGGGAATACGAGCAGTACTTC. Translating it yields CASSLGGVTGEYEQYF. V gene TRBV13 combines with J gene TRBJ2-7; TRBD1 matches at 8 bases. The CDR3 is made up of 16 amino acids. Trimming removed 0 bases from V and 4 bases from J; junction bases left unmatched: 8. Germline assignment: CDR1 PRHDT and CDR2 FYEKMQ (reference sequence).